Included here is one T cell receptor (beta chain) sequence, with context. In the original analysis: Amplification from reference gene primers served as the basis for estimated nucleated cell counts. Sequencing was performed with immunoSEQ multiplex PCR; in TCRdb, only in-frame clones are kept and a portion is missing. V and J calls and clone size are as listed in that table; D and trimming were resolved from the DNA. The sample shows 45,000 to 55,000 clones, about 82% of them seen only once. The record originates from a study of blood T cell repertoires in COVID-19. The overall study: Both acute and convalescent COVID-19 samples were obtained from the United States, Italy and Spain.

Sequenced sample: peripheral blood. The TCR was taken from a man between 65 and 85 years old with active COVID-19.

The CDR3 loop reads CASSLVLGGGSSYEQYF. For the CDR3, the DNA is TGTGCCAGCAGCTTAGTTCTAGGGGGGGGCAGCTCCTACGAGCAGTACTTC. This rearrangement joins TRBV11-2 to TRBJ2-7; D may be TRBD2 (7 bases). The CDR3 is made up of 17 amino acids. The germline V gene encodes CDR1 SGHAT and CDR2 FQNNGV. Trimming shortened V by 1 base and J by 0 bases, and 16 bases separated the two germline ends.